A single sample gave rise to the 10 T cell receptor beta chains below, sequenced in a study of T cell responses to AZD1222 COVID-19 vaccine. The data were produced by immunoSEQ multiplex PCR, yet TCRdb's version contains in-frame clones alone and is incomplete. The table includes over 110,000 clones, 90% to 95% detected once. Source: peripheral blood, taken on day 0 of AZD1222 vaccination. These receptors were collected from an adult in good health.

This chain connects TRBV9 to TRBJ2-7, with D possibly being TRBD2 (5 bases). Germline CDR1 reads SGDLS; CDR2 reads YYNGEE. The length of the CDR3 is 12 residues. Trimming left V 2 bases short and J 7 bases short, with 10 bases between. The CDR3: CASSVGVGEQYF. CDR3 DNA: TGTGCCAGCAGCGTCGGGGTTGGAGAGCAGTACTTC.

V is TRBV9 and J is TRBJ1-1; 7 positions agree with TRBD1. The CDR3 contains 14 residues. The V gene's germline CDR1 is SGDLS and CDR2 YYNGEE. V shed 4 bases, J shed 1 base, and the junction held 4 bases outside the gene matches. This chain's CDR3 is CASSKGQSNTEAFF. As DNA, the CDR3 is TGTGCCAGCAGCAAGGGACAGTCGAACACTGAAGCTTTCTTT.

The CDR3 nucleotides are TGTGCCAGCAGCTTAGCCGGTGCGTTGCATGTCGGGGAGCTGTTTTTT. This codes for CASSLAGALHVGELFF. V is TRBV7-6 and J is TRBJ2-2; D uncertain. Germline V lookup: CDR1 SGHVS, CDR2 FNYEAQ. Between the trimmed V and J ends, which lost 0 bases and 7 bases, there was a span of 15 bases. This CDR3 has 16 amino acids.

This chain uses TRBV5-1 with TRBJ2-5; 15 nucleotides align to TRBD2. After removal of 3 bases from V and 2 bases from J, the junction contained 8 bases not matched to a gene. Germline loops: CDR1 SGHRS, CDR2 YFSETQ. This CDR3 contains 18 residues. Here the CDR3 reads CASSWGLAGGMRQETQYF. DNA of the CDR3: TGCGCCAGCAGCTGGGGACTAGCGGGGGGCATGAGGCAAGAGACCCAGTACTTC.

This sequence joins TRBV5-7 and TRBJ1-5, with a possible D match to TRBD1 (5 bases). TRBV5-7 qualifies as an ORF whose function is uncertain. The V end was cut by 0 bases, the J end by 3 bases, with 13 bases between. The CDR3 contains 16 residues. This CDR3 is CASSLAGKDNNQPQHF. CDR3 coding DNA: TGTGCCAGCAGCTTGGCAGGGAAAGATAACAATCAGCCCCAGCATTTT.

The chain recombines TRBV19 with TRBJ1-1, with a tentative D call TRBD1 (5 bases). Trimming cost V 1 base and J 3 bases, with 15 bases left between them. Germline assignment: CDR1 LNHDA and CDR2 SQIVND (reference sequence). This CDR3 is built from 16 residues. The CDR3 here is CASSIVSVGGDTEAFF. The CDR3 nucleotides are TGTGCCAGTAGTATAGTCTCAGTTGGAGGGGACACTGAAGCTTTCTTT.

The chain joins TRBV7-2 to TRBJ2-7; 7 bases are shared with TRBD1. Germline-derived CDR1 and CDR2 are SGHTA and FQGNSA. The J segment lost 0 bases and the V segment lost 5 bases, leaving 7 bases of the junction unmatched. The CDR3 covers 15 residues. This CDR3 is CASSTGQVLSYEQYF. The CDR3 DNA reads TGTGCCAGCAGCACTGGACAGGTCCTCTCCTACGAGCAGTACTTC.

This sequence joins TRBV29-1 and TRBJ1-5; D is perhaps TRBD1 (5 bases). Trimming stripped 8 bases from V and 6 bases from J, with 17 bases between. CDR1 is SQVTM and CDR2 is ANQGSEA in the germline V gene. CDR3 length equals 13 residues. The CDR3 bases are TGCAGCTCCTCCCGGGGCCCGGGTCAGCCCCAGCATTTT. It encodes CSSSRGPGQPQHF.

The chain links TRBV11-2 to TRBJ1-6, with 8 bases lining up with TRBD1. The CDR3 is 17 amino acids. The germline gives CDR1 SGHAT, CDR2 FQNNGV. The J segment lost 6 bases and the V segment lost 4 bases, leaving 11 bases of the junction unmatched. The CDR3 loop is CASSSLDRVSTNSPLHF. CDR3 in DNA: TGTGCCAGCAGCTCGCTGGACAGGGTCTCTACTAATTCACCCCTCCACTTT.

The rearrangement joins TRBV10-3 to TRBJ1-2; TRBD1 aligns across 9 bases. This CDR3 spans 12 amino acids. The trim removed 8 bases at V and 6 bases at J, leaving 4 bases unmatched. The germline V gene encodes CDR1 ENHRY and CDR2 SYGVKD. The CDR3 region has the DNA TGTGCCATCGAAGGGGACAGGGATGGCTACACCTTC. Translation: CAIEGDRDGYTF.